Following are 7 T cell receptor beta chains from one sample sequenced in a study of CXCR3-negative and CXCR3-positive naive CD8 T cells. The method, 5' RACE with UMI labels, was used to prepare the TRB cDNA libraries. With the 5' RACE reads reprocessed, TCRdb shows one record per CDR3 protein and no DNA. This repertoire comprises around 50,000 distinct CDR3 sequences; its ten largest clones make up 20% to 30%. Material for sequencing was memory CD8+ T cells from blood. The receptors derive from a human donor in good health. Some clones in this sample may be carry-over from other donors' samples.

The J gene is TRBJ1-1, the V gene TRBV9. Per the germline V gene, CDR1 is SGDLS and CDR2 is YYNGEE. The CDR3 consists of 15 residues. CDR3 in amino acids: CASSRSGIGNTEAFF.

The chain uses TRBV6-5 and TRBJ1-1; there is no DNA to check the TCRdb D call of TRBD1. Looked up from germline, CDR1 is MNHEY and CDR2 is SVGAGI. This CDR3 spans 16 amino acids. The CDR3 sequence is CASSLGTGGTRTEAFF.

The chain recombines TRBV7-9 with TRBJ1-1; there is no DNA to check the TCRdb D call of TRBD1. CDR3 length equals 15 residues. CDR1 SEHNR and CDR2 FQNEAQ come from the germline V gene (reference sequence). The CDR3 is CASSLFKGGNTEAFF.

The chain joins TRBV7-6 to TRBJ2-5; TCRdb's D gene call, TRBD1, goes unchecked for lack of DNA. Per the germline V gene, CDR1 is SGHVS and CDR2 is FNYEAQ. The CDR3 runs 16 residues. CDR3 amino acids: CASSLDVGQAIKTQYF.

J is TRBJ1-2 and V is TRBV25-1; TCRdb names TRBD1, which stays unverified in the absence of DNA. This CDR3 is built from 12 residues. CDR1 is MGHDK and CDR2 is SYGVNS in the germline V gene. The CDR3: CAAFQGYHGYTF.

The chain has TRBV7-8 and TRBJ2-2; TCRdb's D gene call, TRBD2, goes unchecked for lack of DNA. Per germline, CDR1 SGHVS and CDR2 FQNEAQ. The CDR3 runs 17 residues. CDR3: CASSAEPGLALDGELFF.

The chain has TRBV4-3 and TRBJ1-1; TCRdb selects TRBD1, and the lack of DNA leaves this call unchecked. There are 15 residues in the CDR3. Per germline, CDR1 LGHNA and CDR2 YSLEER. This CDR3 reads CASSLTRGSYTEAFF.